This T cell receptor beta chain originates from a study of blood T cell repertoires in COVID-19. Germline assignment: CDR1 SGHAT and CDR2 FQNNGV. This CDR3 has 14 residues. With 0 bases removed from V and 5 bases from J, the gap between germline ends came to 10 bases. Some clones are missing from TCRdb's copy, which holds only in-frame ones; the method was immunoSEQ multiplex PCR. The sample has some 70,000 clones; roughly 84% are singletons. The chain couples TRBV11-2 to TRBJ1-2, with D hard to call. The TCR sequence derives from a woman in her forties or fifties with acute or convalescent COVID-19. The sequencing sample was made of peripheral blood. This chain's CDR3 is CASSLERSSYGYTF. Written as DNA, the CDR3 is TGTGCCAGCAGCTTAGAGAGGAGCTCTTATGGCTACACCTTC.